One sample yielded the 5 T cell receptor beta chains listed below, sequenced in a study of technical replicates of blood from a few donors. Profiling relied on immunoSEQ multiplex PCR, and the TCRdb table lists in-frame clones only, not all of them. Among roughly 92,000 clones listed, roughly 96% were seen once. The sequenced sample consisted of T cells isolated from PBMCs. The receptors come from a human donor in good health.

Written as DNA, the CDR3 is TGCGCCAGCAGCTTGGAAGGAGGACCTTACTCCTACGAGCAGTACTTC. This encodes CASSLEGGPYSYEQYF. V and J are TRBV5-1 and TRBJ2-7; D may be TRBD2 (5 bases). There are 16 residues in the CDR3. Germline V gene sequence: CDR1 SGHRS, CDR2 YFSETQ. V was shortened by 0 bases and J by 0 bases, with 13 bases between the two germline ends.

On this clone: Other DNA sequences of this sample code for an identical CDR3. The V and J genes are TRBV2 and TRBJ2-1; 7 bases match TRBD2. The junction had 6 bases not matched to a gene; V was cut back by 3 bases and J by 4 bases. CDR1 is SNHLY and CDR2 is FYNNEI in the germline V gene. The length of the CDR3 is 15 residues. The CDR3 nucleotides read TGTGCCAGCAGTGAGTCCGCTAGCGGATACAATGAGCAGTTCTTC. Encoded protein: CASSESASGYNEQFF.

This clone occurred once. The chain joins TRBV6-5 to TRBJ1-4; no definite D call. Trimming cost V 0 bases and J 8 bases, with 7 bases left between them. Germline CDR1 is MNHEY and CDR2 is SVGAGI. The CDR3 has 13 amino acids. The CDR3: CASSYSPMEKLFF. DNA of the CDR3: TGTGCCAGCAGTTACTCGCCTATGGAAAAACTGTTTTTT.

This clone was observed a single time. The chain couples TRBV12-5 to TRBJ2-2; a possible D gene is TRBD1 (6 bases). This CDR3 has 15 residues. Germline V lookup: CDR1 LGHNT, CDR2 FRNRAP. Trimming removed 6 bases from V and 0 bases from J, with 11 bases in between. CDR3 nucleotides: TGTGCTAGTGGCCTCGGGACAACGAACACCGGGGAGCTGTTTTTT. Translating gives CASGLGTTNTGELFF.

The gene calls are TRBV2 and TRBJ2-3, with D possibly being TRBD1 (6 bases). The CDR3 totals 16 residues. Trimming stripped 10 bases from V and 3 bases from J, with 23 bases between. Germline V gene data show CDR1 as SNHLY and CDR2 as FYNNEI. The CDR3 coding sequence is TGTGCCAACCGTCACCCAGGGGAATCTTTGACAGATACGCAGTATTTT. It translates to CANRHPGESLTDTQYF.